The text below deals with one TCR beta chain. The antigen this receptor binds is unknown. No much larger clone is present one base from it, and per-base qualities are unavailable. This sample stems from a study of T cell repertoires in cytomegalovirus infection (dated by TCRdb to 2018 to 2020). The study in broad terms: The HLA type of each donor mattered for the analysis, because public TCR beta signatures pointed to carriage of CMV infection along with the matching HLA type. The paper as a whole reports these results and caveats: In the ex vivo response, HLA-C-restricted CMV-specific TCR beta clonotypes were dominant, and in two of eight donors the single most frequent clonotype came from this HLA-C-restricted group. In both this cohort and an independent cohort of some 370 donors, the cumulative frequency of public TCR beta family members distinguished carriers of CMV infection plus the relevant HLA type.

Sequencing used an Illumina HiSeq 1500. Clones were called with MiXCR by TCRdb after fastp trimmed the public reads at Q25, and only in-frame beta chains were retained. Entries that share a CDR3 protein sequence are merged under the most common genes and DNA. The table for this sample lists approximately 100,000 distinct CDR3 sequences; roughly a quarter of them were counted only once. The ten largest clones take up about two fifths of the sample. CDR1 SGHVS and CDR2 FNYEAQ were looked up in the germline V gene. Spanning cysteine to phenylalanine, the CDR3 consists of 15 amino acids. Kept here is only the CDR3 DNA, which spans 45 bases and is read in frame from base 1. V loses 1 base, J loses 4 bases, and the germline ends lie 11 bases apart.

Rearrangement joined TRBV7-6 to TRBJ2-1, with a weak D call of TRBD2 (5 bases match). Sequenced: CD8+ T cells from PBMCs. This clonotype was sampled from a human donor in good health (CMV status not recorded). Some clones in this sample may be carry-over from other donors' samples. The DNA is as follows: TGTGCCAGCAGCTTAGGGGAACGGGGATACAATGAGCAGTTCTTC. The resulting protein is CASSLGERGYNEQFF.